The next 26 T cell receptor beta chains were all read from a single sample in a study of beta chain features in type 1 diabetes. Expressed TCRB transcripts were sequenced, since all the RNA that had been isolated was reverse transcribed. TCRdb's table, derived via immunoSEQ multiplex PCR, lists solely in-frame clones and lacks some. The data show a few hundred thousand clones, roughly an eighth seen once. Study observations and caveats: In all four CD4+ subsets, TCRB CDR3 length was significantly, moderately reduced in type 1 diabetes.

Their specific antigens are unknown. The sample was naive CD4+ T cells from blood. These receptors came from a woman between 18 and 29 years old with type 1 diabetes.

This clone was seen more than once but under ten times. The chain employs TRBV29-1 and TRBJ1-2; D remains unclear. V was shortened by 7 bases and J by 3 bases, with 9 bases between the two germline ends. Germline lookup yields CDR1 SQVTM and CDR2 ANQGSEA. The CDR3 sequence is 11 residues long. CDR3 in DNA: TGCAGCGCTCGAGGAGACTATGGCTACACCTTC. Protein sequence: CSARGDYGYTF.

V and J are TRBV11-2 and TRBJ2-3; tentative D call: TRBD2 (5 bases). V lost 3 bases and J lost 4, with 8 bases in between. Looked up from germline, CDR1 is SGHAT and CDR2 is FQNNGV. This CDR3 has 13 residues. CDR3 sequence (DNA): TGTGCCAGCAGCTTCTCCGGGGCAGATACGCAGTATTTT. Residues: CASSFSGADTQYF.

This clone was seen only a few times. The rearrangement uses TRBV7-2 and TRBJ2-1, with TRBD2 matching 8 bases. Germline CDR1 SGHTA, CDR2 FQGNSA. Trimming cost V 8 bases and J 5 bases; bases outside gene matches: 11. The CDR3 is 15 amino acids. The CDR3 DNA reads TGTGCCAGCCGGCCCAAGCGGGAGTCCCACAATGAGCAGTTCTTC. Protein product: CASRPKRESHNEQFF.

The V call is TRBV6-6, the J call TRBJ2-1; 8 nucleotides agree with TRBD1. V trimming: 5 bases; J trimming: 9 bases; junction bases outside the gene matches: 12. There are 15 residues in the CDR3. Germline V lookup: CDR1 MNHNY, CDR2 SVGAGI (reference sequence). CDR3 nucleotides: TGTGCCAGCAGTCGCAGGGGGCGCGGGACGGGTGAGCAGTTCTTC. It yields the protein CASSRRGRGTGEQFF.

The genes are TRBV7-9 and TRBJ2-5; D is ambiguous. Germline V CDR1 and CDR2: SEHNR, FQNEAQ (reference sequence). Trimming shortened V by 1 base and J by 3 bases, and 9 bases separated the two germline ends. CDR3 length: 14 residues. CDR3 nucleotides: TGTGCCAGCAGCTTAGTTTCCGGAGAAGAGACCCAGTACTTC. Translated, it gives CASSLVSGEETQYF. The full variable domain, completed using reference TRBV7-9 and TRBJ2-5, is DTGVSQNPRHKITKRGQNVTFRCDPISEHNRLYWYRQTLGQGPEFLTYFQNEAQLEKSRLLSDRFSAERPKGSFSTLEIQRTEQGDSAMYLCASSLVSGEETQYFGPGTRLLVL.

The CDR3 loop reads CATSRGSDGYTF. CDR3 in DNA: TGTGCCACCAGCAGAGGCAGTGATGGCTACACCTTC. The V call is TRBV15, the J call TRBJ1-2; D is ambiguous. Germline V CDR1 and CDR2: LNHNV, YYDKDF (reference sequence). Between the trimmed V and J ends, which lost 1 base and 6 bases, there was a span of 6 bases. The CDR3 is made up of 12 amino acids.

This chain uses TRBV11-3 with TRBJ2-7, with TRBD1 matching 8 bases. V trimming: 0 bases; J trimming: 0 bases; junction bases outside the gene matches: 4. Germline V lookup: CDR1 SGHNT, CDR2 YENEEA. This CDR3 comprises 16 residues. This chain's CDR3 is CASSLEGQGSSYEQYF. The CDR3 DNA reads TGTGCCAGCAGCTTAGAAGGACAGGGTTCCTCCTACGAGCAGTACTTC.

This clone occurred a few times. The chain carries TRBV28 and TRBJ2-5; D perhaps matches TRBD1 (5 bases). V was cut by 2 bases and J by 2 bases, with 12 bases left in between. Germline lookup yields CDR1 MDHEN and CDR2 SYDVKM. CDR3 size: 15 residues. The CDR3 sequence is CASSLRQGKQETQYF. CDR3 nucleotides: TGTGCCAGCAGTTTACGTCAGGGAAAACAAGAGACCCAGTACTTC.

The chain uses TRBV6-4 and TRBJ2-6; TRBD1 matches at 7 bases. With 3 bases clipped from V and 4 bases from J, the junction kept 3 bases outside the gene matches. The CDR3 runs to 15 residues. From germline, CDR1 is MRHNA and CDR2 SNTAGT. The CDR3 nucleotides read TGTGCCAGCAGTGAGACAGGGAGAGGGGCCAACGTCCTGACTTTC. Amino acids: CASSETGRGANVLTF.

The chain couples TRBV30 to TRBJ2-2, with 9 bases aligning to TRBD1. Germline CDR1 GTSNPN, CDR2 SVGIG (reference sequence). The CDR3 length is 13 residues. The J segment lost 5 bases and the V segment lost 8 bases, leaving 6 bases of the junction unmatched. The CDR3 coding sequence is TGTGCCAGGGACAGGGAACGTACCGGGGAGCTGTTTTTT. As protein: CARDRERTGELFF.

This clone is a singleton in its sample. V usage is TRBV25-1 and J usage is TRBJ1-1; a possible D gene is TRBD1 (6 bases). This CDR3 region has 15 residues. Germline assignment: CDR1 MGHDK and CDR2 SYGVNS. V was shortened by 5 bases and J by 8 bases, with 21 bases between the two germline ends. CDR3 DNA sequence: TGTGCCAGCAGTCAGACAGGTTATTTATACGCCGAAGCTTTCTTT. Translating gives CASSQTGYLYAEAFF.

This clone was seen more than once but under ten times. The chain combines TRBV29-1 with TRBJ1-2; 9 bases fit TRBD1. J lost 2 bases, V lost 6 bases, and 10 bases had no gene match. The length of the CDR3 is 15 residues. From germline, CDR1 is SQVTM and CDR2 ANQGSEA. The CDR3 DNA reads TGCAGCGTCCAGACAGGGGGGAATATCAACTATGGCTACACCTTC. This sequence encodes CSVQTGGNINYGYTF.

The rearrangement joins TRBV19 to TRBJ2-5; 8 bases are a match to TRBD2. The CDR3 totals 16 residues. V lost 5 bases to trimming and J lost 0 bases; unmatched junction nucleotides: 8. CDR1 is LNHDA and CDR2 is SQIVND in the germline V gene (reference sequence). The CDR3 DNA follows: TGTGCCAGTAGTGCCGAGTGGCGGGGGGACCAAGAGACCCAGTACTTC. Amino acid sequence: CASSAEWRGDQETQYF.

The V gene is TRBV11-3, the J gene TRBJ1-1; TRBD1 agrees at 9 bases. The CDR3 loop spans 15 amino acids. Germline trimming cut 4 bases from V and 0 bases from J; bases unmatched to any gene: 3. Germline loops: CDR1 SGHNT, CDR2 YENEEA. This chain's CDR3 is CASSSGQGMNTEAFF. CDR3 sequence (DNA): TGTGCCAGCAGCTCCGGACAGGGGATGAACACTGAAGCTTTCTTT.

The chain has TRBV9 and TRBJ2-1, with 8 bases lining up with TRBD1. V lost 4 bases and J lost 7; bases outside the gene matches: 7. Germline lookup yields CDR1 SGDLS and CDR2 YYNGEE. The CDR3 has 14 residues. The DNA of the CDR3 is TGTGCCAGCAGCCCCGGACAGGGTTATAATGAGCAGTTCTTC. This codes for CASSPGQGYNEQFF.

This clone was counted between two and nine times. The CDR3 bases are TGTGCCAGCTCACCACCGGGGCCCTACGAGCAGTACTTC. It translates to CASSPPGPYEQYF. J is TRBJ2-7 and V is TRBV18; weak D call: TRBD1 (5 bases). This CDR3 contains 13 residues. Deletions cut 0 bases from V and 2 bases from J, with 5 bases between. Germline V gene lookup returns CDR1 KGHSH and CDR2 LQKENI.

The rearrangement uses TRBV7-9 and TRBJ1-5; 7 bases match TRBD1. After removal of 3 bases from V and 4 bases from J, the junction contained 6 bases not matched to a gene. The CDR3 is 15 residues long. Per germline, CDR1 SEHNR and CDR2 FQNEAQ (reference sequence). For the CDR3, the DNA is TGTGCCAGCAGCTTGGGGACAGCAGAAAATCAGCCCCAGCATTTT. Residues: CASSLGTAENQPQHF.

In its sample, this clone was seen a few times. The genes are TRBV28 and TRBJ2-5; 13 nucleotides agree with TRBD2. Germline lookup yields CDR1 MDHEN and CDR2 SYDVKM. Trimming took 7 bases from V and 7 from J; bases not matched to a gene: 12. The CDR3 covers 16 residues. The CDR3 DNA sequence: TGTGCCAGCATCCGACAGGGAAGACTAGCGGGAGGGACCCAGTACTTC. Translated, it gives CASIRQGRLAGGTQYF.

This clone was found a few times. The CDR3 loop reads CASGVVSGTSYEQYF. DNA of the CDR3: TGTGCCAGTGGCGTGGTGAGCGGGACATCTTACGAGCAGTACTTC. This sequence joins TRBV19 and TRBJ2-7; tentatively, D is TRBD2 (7 bases). V lost 8 bases and J lost 4, with 21 bases in between. The CDR3 loop spans 15 amino acids. From germline, CDR1 is LNHDA and CDR2 SQIVND (reference sequence).

There are a few counts of this clone. The chain carries TRBV29-1 and TRBJ2-1; 11 nucleotides agree with TRBD2. The CDR3 has 13 residues. With V trimmed by 6 bases and J by 8 bases, 6 bases remained unmatched. In germline, CDR1 is SQVTM, CDR2 ANQGSEA. CDR3 sequence: CSVEALAGDEQFF. The CDR3 DNA reads TGCAGCGTCGAGGCACTAGCGGGGGATGAGCAGTTCTTC.

This chain connects TRBV5-6 to TRBJ1-6; D is perhaps TRBD1 (6 bases). Deletions cut 3 bases from V and 5 bases from J, with 12 bases between. The CDR3 has 15 residues. Germline V gene lookup returns CDR1 SGHDT and CDR2 YYEEEE. This CDR3 reads CASSSAGGNNSPLHF. DNA of the CDR3: TGTGCCAGCAGCTCCGCGGGGGGCAATAATTCACCCCTCCACTTT. Full variable domain (missing parts from reference TRBV5-6 and TRBJ1-6): DAGVTQSPTHLIKTRGQQVTLRCSPKSGHDTVSWYQQALGQGPQFIFQYYEEEERQRGNFPDRFSGHQFPNYSSELNVNALLLGDSALYLCASSSAGGNNSPLHFGNGTRLTVT.

This clone was counted a single time. The gene calls are TRBV7-9 and TRBJ2-1, with 7 bases aligning to TRBD1. The CDR3 is 14 amino acids. With V trimmed by 2 bases and J by 7 bases, 5 bases remained unmatched. Looked up from germline, CDR1 is SEHNR and CDR2 is FQNEAQ (reference sequence). CDR3 in amino acids: CASSLRGQLNEQFF. The CDR3 DNA follows: TGTGCCAGCAGCTTACGGGGACAGCTTAATGAGCAGTTCTTC. Complete variable domain (other parts from reference TRBV7-9 and TRBJ2-1): DTGVSQNPRHKITKRGQNVTFRCDPISEHNRLYWYRQTLGQGPEFLTYFQNEAQLEKSRLLSDRFSAERPKGSFSTLEIQRTEQGDSAMYLCASSLRGQLNEQFFGPGTRLTVL.

The chain employs TRBV30 and TRBJ1-1; D gene unclear. V lost 7 bases to trimming and J lost 0 bases, with 6 bases between them. CDR3 size: 11 residues. Germline V gene sequence: CDR1 GTSNPN, CDR2 SVGIG (reference sequence). CDR3 residues: CALTMNTEAFF. CDR3 sequence (DNA): TGTGCCTTGACTATGAACACTGAAGCTTTCTTT. The full variable domain, in which reference TRBV30 and TRBJ1-1 provide the parts outside the CDR3, is SQTIHQWPATLVQPVGSPLSLECTVEGTSNPNLYWYRQAAGRGLQLLFYSVGIGQISSEVPQNLSASRPQDRQFILSSKKLLLSDSGFYLCALTMNTEAFFGQGTRLTVV.

The gene calls are TRBV11-3 and TRBJ2-5, with 13 bases matching TRBD2. Per germline, CDR1 SGHNT and CDR2 YENEEA. The CDR3 length is 16 residues. V lost 5 bases and J lost 8; bases outside the gene matches: 11. CDR3 DNA: TGTGCCAGCAGCGGAGGGACTAGCGGGAAGGATCCTACCCAGTACTTC. Translated: CASSGGTSGKDPTQYF.

The rearrangement uses TRBV15 and TRBJ1-1; possibly TRBD1 for D (5 bases). CDR1 is LNHNV, CDR2 YYDKDF, per germline (reference sequence). The CDR3 covers 13 residues. Deletions cut 4 bases from V and 1 base from J, with 7 bases between. CDR3 nucleotides: TGTGCCACCAGCATGGGGGGGAACACTGAAGCTTTCTTT. Protein sequence: CATSMGGNTEAFF.

This clone came up a few times. The chain has TRBV4-3 and TRBJ1-2, with D possibly being TRBD1 (5 bases). Germline loops: CDR1 LGHNA, CDR2 YSLEER. The CDR3 runs to 14 residues. Trimming left V 0 bases short and J 4 bases short, with 9 bases between. This chain's CDR3 is CASSQDGAGYGYTF. As DNA, the CDR3 is TGCGCCAGCAGCCAAGATGGGGCAGGCTATGGCTACACCTTC.